The rows below give T cell receptor beta chains drawn from one sample of a study of T-cell reconstitution after alpha-beta-depleted transplantation in children. In TCRdb, the PCR reads were re-called with MiXCR into one record per CDR3 protein. Among just under 550,000 distinct CDR3 sequences listed, approximately 20% were seen once. The sample in question was PBMCs from the stem cell graft donor, obtained from the stem cell graft. The receptor set was obtained from a human donor who donated a stem cell graft to a child with acute lymphoblastic leukemia. Each CDR3 is given with its conserved first and last residue. D genes are given only for firm matches. Expanded clones get a size class; other rows say once, few or many, or leave the size out.

V gene	J gene	D gene	clone size	CDR3 protein	CDR3 DNA
TRBV29-1	TRBJ2-7	TRBD1	.	CSVVSLGQVTYEQYF	TGCAGCGTTGTTTCTCTCGGACAGGTAACCTACGAGCAGTACTTC
TRBV5-5	TRBJ1-2	.	many	CASSLVTAANYGYTF	TGTGCCAGCAGCTTGGTAACGGCAGCTAACTATGGCTACACCTTC
TRBV9	TRBJ2-1	.	few	CASSALNSYNEQFF	TGTGCCAGCTCTGCCCTCAACTCCTACAATGAGCAGTTCTTC
TRBV5-1	TRBJ2-1	.	.	CASSLGLLGNEQFF	TGCGCCAGCAGCTTGGGTCTGCTAGGGAATGAGCAGTTCTTC
TRBV10-3	TRBJ1-1	.	.	CAISESGTGGYTEAFF	TGTGCCATCAGTGAGTCAGGGACGGGGGGCTACACTGAAGCTTTCTTT
TRBV18	TRBJ2-2	.	few	CASSPPDLAELFF	TGTGCCAGCTCACCGCCGGACCTGGCTGAGCTGTTTTTT
TRBV29-1	TRBJ2-1	TRBD2	few	CSVEWDLLAGVGDEQFF	TGCAGCGTTGAGTGGGACCTACTAGCGGGAGTCGGCGATGAGCAGTTCTTC
TRBV11-2	TRBJ1-1	TRBD1	.	CASSPDSFRGEILSEAFF	TGTGCCAGCAGCCCGGACAGCTTCAGGGGGGAGATACTAAGTGAAGCTTTCTTT
TRBV5-1	TRBJ2-2	TRBD2	many	CASGRLAGETGELFF	TGCGCCAGCGGGCGACTAGCGGGGGAGACCGGGGAGCTGTTTTTT
TRBV5-1	TRBJ2-6	TRBD1	few	CASSLGPTGALSGANVLTF	TGCGCCAGCAGCTTGGGGCCCACAGGGGCCCTCTCTGGGGCCAACGTCCTGACTTTC
TRBV25-1	TRBJ2-5	TRBD1	.	CASSDLRQGAGETQYF	TGTGCCAGCAGTGACCTGAGACAGGGGGCGGGAGAGACCCAGTACTTC
TRBV5-1	TRBJ2-1	TRBD2	few	CASRGGSVEYEQFF	TGCGCCAGCCGAGGCGGGAGTGTAGAATATGAGCAGTTCTTC
TRBV18	TRBJ2-3	.	.	CASSPKLAVTDTQYF	TGTGCCAGCTCCCCGAAGCTTGCGGTCACAGATACGCAGTATTTT
TRBV5-1	TRBJ1-4	.	few	CASSLGQTTNEKLFF	TGCGCCAGCAGCTTGGGACAGACAACTAATGAAAAACTGTTTTTT
TRBV20-1	TRBJ1-4	.	.	CSASPWSGTNEKLFF	TGCAGTGCTAGCCCCTGGAGCGGAACTAATGAAAAACTGTTTTTT
TRBV12-3/TRBV12-4	TRBJ2-1	TRBD2	many	CASSSLAGVANEQFF	TGTGCCAGCAGTTCCTTAGCGGGAGTAGCAAATGAGCAGTTCTTC
TRBV12-3/TRBV12-4	TRBJ2-1	.	few	CASSLKGGKFDEQFF	TGTGCCAGCAGTTTAAAAGGCGGGAAGTTTGATGAGCAGTTCTTC
TRBV20-1	TRBJ2-3	TRBD2	few	CSARDWTSGSITDTQYF	TGCAGTGCTAGAGATTGGACTAGCGGGAGCATCACAGATACGCAGTATTTT
TRBV29-1	TRBJ2-7	.	.	CSVEDRGALSYEQYF	TGCAGCGTTGAAGATCGCGGGGCCCTCTCCTACGAGCAGTACTTC
TRBV11-1	TRBJ2-4	TRBD2	few	CASSPGLAGGPGTKNIQYF	TGTGCCAGCAGCCCGGGACTAGCGGGAGGGCCCGGGACCAAAAACATTCAGTACTTC
TRBV5-1	TRBJ2-1	.	few	CASSLEFAGPYNEQFF	TGCGCCAGCAGCTTGGAGTTCGCAGGCCCCTACAATGAGCAGTTCTTC
TRBV6-2/TRBV6-3	TRBJ2-7	.	few	CASSYPFSYEQYF	TGTGCCAGCAGTTATCCGTTCTCCTACGAGCAGTACTTC
TRBV24-1	TRBJ2-1	.	few	CATSDLSNEQFF	TGTGCCACCAGTGACCTGAGCAATGAGCAGTTCTTC
TRBV4-1	TRBJ1-3	.	few	CASSQLRAAGNTIYF	TGCGCCAGCAGCCAATTAAGGGCCGCTGGAAACACCATATATTTT
TRBV6-1	TRBJ2-1	TRBD2	.	CASSDRGLAGTYYNEQFF	TGTGCCAGCAGTGACCGGGGACTAGCGGGAACCTATTACAATGAGCAGTTCTTC
TRBV11-2	TRBJ2-7	.	.	CASSPAGLEYEQYF	TGTGCCAGCAGCCCTGCGGGACTTGAATACGAGCAGTACTTC
TRBV7-9	TRBJ1-2	TRBD1	.	CASSLRNRGQGDYGYTF	TGTGCCAGCAGCTTAAGAAACAGGGGGCAGGGCGACTATGGCTACACCTTC
TRBV10-3	TRBJ2-1	.	few	CANGPGSYNEQFF	TGTGCCAACGGACCTGGCTCCTACAATGAGCAGTTCTTC
TRBV27	TRBJ2-1	.	.	CASSWGPLSYNEQFF	TGTGCCAGCAGTTGGGGGCCGCTCTCCTACAATGAGCAGTTCTTC
TRBV28	TRBJ2-5	TRBD1	few	CASSAGGTGRRLEAQYF	TGTGCCAGCAGTGCCGGAGGGACAGGACGTCGCCTTGAGGCCCAGTACTTC
TRBV29-1	TRBJ2-3	.	few	CSVVTDTQYF	TGCAGCGTTGTCACAGATACGCAGTATTTT
TRBV13	TRBJ1-2	TRBD1	.	CASSIRTGRLNGYTF	TGTGCCAGCAGCATTCGGACAGGGAGGCTCAATGGCTACACCTTC
TRBV20-1	TRBJ2-1	TRBD2	few	CSAVGRGSYNEQFF	TGCAGTGCCGTTGGGAGGGGTTCGTACAATGAGCAGTTCTTC
TRBV5-1	TRBJ2-3	.	.	CASSLQAELSTDTQYF	TGCGCCAGCAGCTTGCAGGCGGAGTTGTCGACAGATACGCAGTATTTT
TRBV5-1	TRBJ2-2	.	few	CASSVSGSPNTGELFF	TGCGCCAGCAGCGTGTCCGGGAGCCCGAACACCGGGGAGCTGTTTTTT
TRBV18	TRBJ2-2	.	.	CASSPLGTTNTGELFF	TGTGCCAGCTCACCACTCGGGACAACGAACACCGGGGAGCTGTTTTTT
TRBV12-3/TRBV12-4	TRBJ2-7	TRBD2	.	CASGLAGGPHEQYF	TGTGCCAGCGGTCTAGCGGGAGGGCCCCACGAGCAGTACTTC
TRBV10-3	TRBJ2-6	.	.	CAISEYQGVSSGANVLTF	TGTGCCATCAGTGAGTACCAGGGCGTGAGCTCTGGGGCCAACGTCCTGACTTTC